Following are 24 T cell receptor beta chains from one sample sequenced in a study of CD8 T cells in Susac syndrome. RNA amounts of about 0.45 to 1 ug underwent reverse transcription with random hexamers. In TCRdb, the immunoSEQ multiplex PCR reads were re-called with MiXCR into one record per CDR3 protein. Counted here are 71,000 or so distinct CDR3 sequences, 93% occurring once; the ten biggest clones make up about 0.14%. Sequencing was performed on CD4+ T cells from PBMCs. Every receptor here comes from a human donor with Susac syndrome.

The V and J genes are TRBV4-3 and TRBJ2-7; possible D gene TRBD1, 5 bases. This CDR3 has 15 residues. Looked up from germline, CDR1 is LGHNA and CDR2 is YSLEER. Trimming shortened V by 1 base and J by 2 bases, and 12 bases separated the two germline ends. CDR3 coding DNA: TGCGCCAGCAGCCAAGTCTCCCAGGGTGCCTACGAGCAGTACTTC. It is translated as CASSQVSQGAYEQYF.

This clonotype was seen just once. The chain is built from TRBV10-3 and TRBJ2-1, with D possibly being TRBD1 (6 bases). There are 14 residues in the CDR3. Trimming removed 3 bases at V and 1 base at J, with 7 bases between. Germline V lookup: CDR1 ENHRY, CDR2 SYGVKD. The CDR3 nucleotides are TGTGCCATCAGTGACACAGGGTCCTACAATGAGCAGTTCTTC. Protein: CAISDTGSYNEQFF.

The chain is built from TRBV24-1 and TRBJ1-4, with TRBD1 matching 8 bases. Trimming took 2 bases from V and 7 from J; bases not matched to a gene: 5. Germline assignment: CDR1 KGHDR and CDR2 SFDVKD. The CDR3 contains 15 residues. The CDR3 sequence: CATSDSITGGEKLFF. Here the CDR3 DNA reads TGTGCCACCAGTGATTCGATAACAGGGGGTGAAAAACTGTTTTTT.

This chain uses TRBV20-1 with TRBJ2-2; no clear D. From germline, CDR1 is DFQATT and CDR2 SNEGSKA (reference sequence). The CDR3 length is 14 residues. Trimming left V 0 bases short and J 6 bases short, with 11 bases between. The CDR3 region has the DNA TGCAGTGCTAGAGATGGCCGGGTGCCCGGGGAGCTGTTTTTT. Protein product: CSARDGRVPGELFF.

The rearrangement joins TRBV19 to TRBJ2-5, with D possibly being TRBD1 (6 bases). Germline values: CDR1 LNHDA, CDR2 SQIVND (reference sequence). The CDR3 is 14 residues long. Trimming removed 2 bases from V and 3 bases from J, with 10 bases in between. The CDR3 coding sequence is TGTGCCAGTAGTATACGCGACAGGAAAGAGACCCAGTACTTC. This translates into CASSIRDRKETQYF.

This sequence joins TRBV20-1 and TRBJ1-3, with D unresolved. The CDR3 covers 14 residues. CDR1 is DFQATT and CDR2 is SNEGSKA in the germline V gene (reference sequence). Trimming took off 0 bases at V and 4 bases at J, with 10 bases between the two ends. The DNA for the CDR3 is TGCAGTGCTAGAGATCCCACTCTAGGAAACACCATATATTTT. This encodes CSARDPTLGNTIYF.

The V and J genes are TRBV15 and TRBJ2-2; 8 bases align to TRBD2. V lost 2 bases to trimming and J lost 5 bases; unmatched junction nucleotides: 13. Germline CDR1 reads LNHNV; CDR2 reads YYDKDF (reference sequence). This CDR3 is 18 amino acids long. The CDR3 sequence: CATSRPPSRAGATGELFF. CDR3 DNA sequence: TGTGCCACCAGCAGACCCCCCTCCAGAGCGGGGGCAACCGGGGAGCTGTTTTTT. The whole variable domain, remainder taken from reference TRBV15 and TRBJ2-2, is DAMVIQNPRYQVTQFGKPVTLSCSQTLNHNVMYWYQQKSSQAPKLLFHYYDKDFNNEADTPDNFQSRRPNTSFCFLDIRSPGLGDTAMYLCATSRPPSRAGATGELFFGEGSRLTVL.

This clonotype was observed a handful of times. The chain has TRBV7-2 and TRBJ2-2; D unclear. With 5 bases removed from V and 5 bases from J, the gap between germline ends came to 18 bases. The CDR3 sequence is 16 residues long. The V gene's germline CDR1 is SGHTA and CDR2 FQGNSA. The chain's CDR3 is CASSPHAWMGTGELFF. CDR3 sequence (DNA): TGTGCCAGCAGCCCCCACGCCTGGATGGGGACCGGGGAGCTGTTTTTT.

The rearrangement links TRBV28 to TRBJ2-7, with a weak D call TRBD1 (6 bases). CDR3 length: 14 residues. In germline, CDR1 is MDHEN, CDR2 SYDVKM. V dropped 6 bases and J dropped 4 bases, with 16 bases sitting between them. The CDR3 reads CASRPGQIVYEQYF. The CDR3, as DNA: TGTGCCAGCAGACCGGGACAAATAGTTTACGAGCAGTACTTC.

The chain carries TRBV7-2 and TRBJ1-6; D is possibly TRBD1 (6 bases). Germline lookup yields CDR1 SGHTA and CDR2 FQGNSA. CDR3 size: 15 residues. Trimming removed 1 base from V and 8 bases from J, with 12 bases in between. The CDR3 DNA sequence: TGTGCCAGCAGCTTAGTAAGGACAGCCTATTCACCCCTCCACTTT. This sequence encodes CASSLVRTAYSPLHF.

The chain has TRBV5-1 and TRBJ2-4; a weak D match, TRBD1 (6 bases). Germline-derived CDR1 and CDR2 are SGHRS and YFSETQ. The CDR3 totals 17 residues. V was trimmed by 4 bases and J by 0 bases, leaving 17 bases between them. CDR3 in DNA: TGCGCCAGCAGCCGTGGGGGCGACTTCCTAGCCAAAAACATTCAGTACTTC. Translated: CASSRGGDFLAKNIQYF.

V and J are TRBV6-2 or TRBV6-3 and TRBJ1-1; D is unresolved. This CDR3 has 14 residues. The germline gives CDR1 MNHEY, CDR2 SVGEGT. Trimming took 2 bases from V and 1 from J, leaving 8 bases between them. Written as DNA, the CDR3 is TGTGCCAGCAGTTACGCGGGCTCGAACACTGAAGCTTTCTTT. As protein: CASSYAGSNTEAFF.

This clonotype was observed a single time. The chain combines TRBV3-1 with TRBJ2-2, with D possibly TRBD2 on 6 matching bases. The germline V gene has CDR1 LGHDT and CDR2 YNNKEL (reference sequence). This CDR3 spans 17 amino acids. Trimming removed 0 bases from V and 5 bases from J, with 16 bases in between. The CDR3 DNA reads as TGTGCCAGCAGCCAAGATTCGGAGGGCCTGACTACCGGGGAGCTGTTTTTT. Translated, it gives CASSQDSEGLTTGELFF.

V usage is TRBV20-1 and J usage is TRBJ1-5, with no clear D. Between the trimmed V and J ends, which lost 6 bases and 2 bases, there was a span of 11 bases. This CDR3 contains 13 residues. In germline, CDR1 is DFQATT, CDR2 SNEGSKA (reference sequence). Here the CDR3 DNA reads TGCAGTGCCAGCAGGCAGGGCAATCAGCCCCAGCATTTT. It encodes CSASRQGNQPQHF.

This sequence joins TRBV5-1 and TRBJ2-5; perhaps TRBD1 as D (6 bases). Germline assignment: CDR1 SGHRS and CDR2 YFSETQ. Trimming shortened V by 2 bases and J by 8 bases, and 19 bases separated the two germline ends. CDR3 length equals 15 residues. CDR3 DNA: TGCGCCAGCAGCTTCGGCTACCCCGAGGGGGATACCCAGTACTTC. It codes for CASSFGYPEGDTQYF. Full variable domain (remainder filled in from reference TRBV5-1 and TRBJ2-5): KAGVTQTPRYLIKTRGQQVTLSCSPISGHRSVSWYQQTPGQGLQFLFEYFSETQRNKGNFPGRFSGRQFSNSRSEMNVSTLELGDSALYLCASSFGYPEGDTQYFGPGTRLLVL.

The CDR3 DNA reads TGTGCCTGGAGTGTAGGCGGGGCCAACGTCCTGACTTTC. This codes for CAWSVGGANVLTF. The chain is built from TRBV30 and TRBJ2-6; no clear D gene. The CDR3 has 13 amino acids. The germline V gene encodes CDR1 GTSNPN and CDR2 SVGIG (reference sequence). The germline V and J ends were trimmed by 0 bases and 4 bases, with 4 bases remaining between them.

This chain connects TRBV20-1 to TRBJ1-1, with TRBD1 matching 7 bases. The CDR3 extends over 15 amino acids. The germline V gene encodes CDR1 DFQATT and CDR2 SNEGSKA (reference sequence). After removal of 1 base from V and 1 base from J, the junction contained 6 bases not matched to a gene. The CDR3, as DNA: TGCAGTGCTAGAGCCCACAGGGGAAGGAACACTGAAGCTTTCTTT. Encoded protein: CSARAHRGRNTEAFF.

V is TRBV6-4 and J is TRBJ1-1; the D gene is possibly TRBD1 (5 bases). Trimming left V 3 bases short and J 4 bases short, with 12 bases between. Germline V gene data show CDR1 as MRHNA and CDR2 as SNTAGT. The CDR3 length is 14 residues. CDR3 nucleotides: TGTGCCAGCAGTGAGGAGATGGGGGGCACTGAAGCTTTCTTT. This codes for CASSEEMGGTEAFF.

J is TRBJ2-5 and V is TRBV3-1, with D perhaps TRBD2 (6 bases). With 0 bases removed from V and 4 bases from J, the gap between germline ends came to 12 bases. The CDR3 is made up of 15 amino acids. Per germline, CDR1 LGHDT and CDR2 YNNKEL (reference sequence). In nucleotides, the CDR3 is TGTGCCAGCAGCCAAGAAGGACAAGCGGGAGAGACCCAGTACTTC. It yields the protein CASSQEGQAGETQYF.

This clonotype was seen a single time. At one boundary the junction diverges from the germline segment, which might be a read error. The chain combines TRBV5-1 with TRBJ2-7; D is possibly TRBD2 (5 bases). The germline V gene has CDR1 SGHRS and CDR2 YFSETQ. The CDR3 has 14 amino acids. For the CDR3, the DNA is TGCACCAGCAGCCCCGGACTGAATGCCTACGAGCAGTACTTC. Its protein product is CTSSPGLNAYEQYF.

The CDR3 here is CASSLRGMAFF. The CDR3 DNA reads TGTGCCAGCAGTTTGCGAGGAATGGCTTTCTTT. V usage is TRBV12-3 or TRBV12-4 and J usage is TRBJ1-1; no reliable D call. Trimming took off 3 bases at V and 11 bases at J, with 10 bases between the two ends. This CDR3 region has 11 residues.

The J gene is TRBJ1-1, the V gene TRBV5-1, with no clear D. The CDR3 spans 13 residues. The V end lost 0 bases, the J end lost 4 bases, and 7 bases lay between the germline ends. Germline V CDR1 and CDR2: SGHRS, YFSETQ. CDR3 DNA sequence: TGCGCCAGCAGCTTGGTCCAGTTCACTGAAGCTTTCTTT. Its protein product is CASSLVQFTEAFF.

The chain joins TRBV3-1 to TRBJ1-1; the D gene is possibly TRBD1 (6 bases). Trimming cost V 3 bases and J 6 bases, with 8 bases left between them. Germline values: CDR1 LGHDT, CDR2 YNNKEL (reference sequence). The CDR3 loop spans 12 amino acids. The CDR3: CASSHRGSEAFF. In nucleotides, the CDR3 is TGTGCCAGCAGCCACAGGGGCTCTGAAGCTTTCTTT.

The V and J genes are TRBV4-1 and TRBJ2-5; D perhaps matches TRBD1 (5 bases). The CDR3 loop spans 14 amino acids. Germline V gives CDR1 MGHRA, CDR2 YSYEKL. The germline V and J ends were trimmed by 4 bases and 3 bases, with 12 bases remaining between them. The CDR3 DNA is TGCGCCAGCAGCCCAGGGAATCAAGAAGAGACCCAGTACTTC. Amino acid sequence: CASSPGNQEETQYF.